Listed here are 2 T cell receptor beta chains from one sample, sequenced in a study of T cell responses to AZD1222 COVID-19 vaccine. TCRdb keeps only in-frame clones here, not all; method: immunoSEQ multiplex PCR. The top ten hold about 2.8% of the sample, which has 180,000 or so clones, around nine tenths seen once. The material sequenced was peripheral blood, taken on day 0 of AZD1222 vaccination. The origin of the receptors is an adult in good health.

This clone has a handful of counts. This chain connects TRBV18 to TRBJ1-1, with 8 bases aligning to TRBD1. The trim removed 5 bases at V and 3 bases at J, leaving 11 bases unmatched. The CDR3 extends over 16 amino acids. Germline-derived CDR1 and CDR2 are KGHSH and LQKENI. The CDR3 nucleotides read TGTGCCAGCTCAACGCTTCCAGGGGGCCGGGACACTGAAGCTTTCTTT. Translating gives CASSTLPGGRDTEAFF.

This clone was seen just once. The chain combines TRBV28 with TRBJ1-1; D unclear. CDR3 length: 19 residues. The germline V gene has CDR1 MDHEN and CDR2 SYDVKM. V was pared by 3 bases and J by 0 bases, with 23 bases between. The chain's CDR3 is CASSFALFGPRGMNTEAFF. For the CDR3, the DNA is TGTGCCAGCAGTTTCGCCCTTTTCGGGCCTCGTGGGATGAACACTGAAGCTTTCTTT.